This paragraph reports one T cell receptor beta chain. Its antigen is still unknown. The CDR3 is 12 residues long. V shed 7 bases and J shed 0 bases, with 9 bases lying between them. From germline, CDR1 is SQVTM and CDR2 ANQGSEA. The sample belongs to a study of OX40 agonist ivuxolimab in advanced cancers. Background on the study: Patients treated during dose escalation were battling hepatocellular carcinoma, melanoma, renal cell or head and neck cancer. Whole-study results and caveats: Among the lowest levels of clonal expansion were found in partial responders at 0.1-3.0 mg/kg. At 0.1 to 3.0 mg/kg, CD4+ and CD8+ blood T cells expanded clonally by week 6. The antigen specificity of the peripheral T cells (those that were expanded) was not determined.

Only in-frame clones appear in the TCRdb table, and some are missing; sequencing was by immunoSEQ multiplex PCR. There are around 30,000 clones in the sample; about four fifths occur only once, and about a fifth lies in the top ten. This specimen consisted of CD4+ or CD8+ T cells sorted from blood, obtained in a trial of the OX40 agonist ivuxolimab. This chain joins TRBV29-1 and TRBJ2-5; D uncertain. This receptor was taken from an adult with an advanced solid tumor such as melanoma, head and neck, liver or kidney cancer. The CDR3 loop reads CSGGRNQETQYF. CDR3 DNA sequence: TGCAGCGGTGGACGGAACCAAGAGACCCAGTACTTC.